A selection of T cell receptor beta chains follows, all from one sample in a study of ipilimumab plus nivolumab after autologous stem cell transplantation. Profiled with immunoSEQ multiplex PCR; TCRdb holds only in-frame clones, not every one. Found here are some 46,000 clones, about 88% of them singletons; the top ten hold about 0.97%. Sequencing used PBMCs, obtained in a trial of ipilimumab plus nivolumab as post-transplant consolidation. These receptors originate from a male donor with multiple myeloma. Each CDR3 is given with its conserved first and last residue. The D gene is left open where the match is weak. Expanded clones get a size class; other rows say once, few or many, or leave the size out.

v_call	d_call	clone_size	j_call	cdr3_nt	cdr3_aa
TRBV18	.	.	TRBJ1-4	TGTGCCAGCTACCGGGACATCGATGAAAAACTGTTTTTT	CASYRDIDEKLFF
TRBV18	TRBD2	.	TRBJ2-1	TGTGCCAGCTCACCCCAAGCGGGAGTATCCTACAATGAGCAGTTCTTC	CASSPQAGVSYNEQFF
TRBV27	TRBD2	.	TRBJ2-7	TGTGCCAGCAGCCGTTCCGCGGGAGACTCCTACGAGCAGTACTTC	CASSRSAGDSYEQYF
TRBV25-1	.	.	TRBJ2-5	TGTGCCAGCTCCATATATAACAGGGACCAAGAGACCCAGTACTTC	CASSIYNRDQETQYF
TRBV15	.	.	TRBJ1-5	TGTGCCACCAGCAGACCTACCGACAGGCGCAATCAGCCCCAGCATTTT	CATSRPTDRRNQPQHF
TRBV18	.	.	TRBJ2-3	TGTGCCAGCTCACCAGACAGCCACACAGATACGCAGTATTTT	CASSPDSHTDTQYF
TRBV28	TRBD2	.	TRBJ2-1	TGTGCCAGCACAAGCGGGAGGCGGTCCTACAATGAGCAGTTCTTC	CASTSGRRSYNEQFF
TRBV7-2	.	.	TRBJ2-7	TGTGCCAGCAGCGTCGCAACTGGGTACGAGCAGTACTTC	CASSVATGYEQYF
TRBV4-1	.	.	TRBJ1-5	TGCGCCAGCAGCCAACGGGGGGATCAGCCCCAGCATTTT	CASSQRGDQPQHF
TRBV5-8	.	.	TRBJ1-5	TGTGCCAGCAGCCCTACCCTTCTCGGGCCCCAGCATTTT	CASSPTLLGPQHF
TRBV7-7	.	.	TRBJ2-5	TGTGCTAGCAGCTTATCAGGGCCCCAAGAGACCCAGTACTTC	CASSLSGPQETQYF
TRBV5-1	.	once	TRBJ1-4	TGCGCCAGCAGCGACGGTTATGGCGAAAAACTGTTTTTT	CASSDGYGEKLFF
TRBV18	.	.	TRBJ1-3	TGTGCCAGCTCGCCCTCCCCGGGCCTCTCTGGAAACACCATATATTTT	CASSPSPGLSGNTIYF
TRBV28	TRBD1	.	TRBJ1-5	TGTGCCAGCAGCCTTGGACAGGGGTTCCGTCAGCCCCAGCATTTT	CASSLGQGFRQPQHF
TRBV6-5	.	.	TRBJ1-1	TGTGCCAGCAGTTACAGGTTAGCTGAAGCTTTCTTT	CASSYRLAEAFF
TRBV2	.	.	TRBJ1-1	TGTGCCAGCAGTGACCTCTGGGTGCGAAAGAACACTGAAGCTTTCTTT	CASSDLWVRKNTEAFF
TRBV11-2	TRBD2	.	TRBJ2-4	TGTGCCAGCAGCCAACCGGGACTAGGGTTTGAAGGTATTCAGTACTTC	CASSQPGLGFEGIQYF
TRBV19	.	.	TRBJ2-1	TGTGCCAGTAGTATCAGGGGAGTGGCCTACAATGAGCAGTTCTTC	CASSIRGVAYNEQFF
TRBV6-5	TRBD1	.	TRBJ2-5	TGTGCCAGCAGACAGGGACAGAAAGAGACCCAGTACTTC	CASRQGQKETQYF
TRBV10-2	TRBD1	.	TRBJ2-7	TGCGCCAGTTCGGACCCGGGACAGGGGGGGAACGAGCAGTACTTC	CASSDPGQGGNEQYF
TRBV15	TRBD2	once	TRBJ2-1	TGTGCCACCAGCAGGGCCACTAGCGGGAGTTTTCTTAGAGAGCAGTTCTTC	CATSRATSGSFLREQFF
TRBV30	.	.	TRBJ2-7	TGTGCCTGTACCCGCCCGGGGAGTAGGGGGTACGAGCAGTACTTC	CACTRPGSRGYEQYF
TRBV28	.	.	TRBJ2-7	TGTGCCAGCAGTCGTCCCCTAGGGACTGGCTACGAGCAGTACTTC	CASSRPLGTGYEQYF
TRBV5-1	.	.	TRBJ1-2	TGCGCCAGCAGAGAGGGATCGAGTGGCTACACCTTC	CASREGSSGYTF
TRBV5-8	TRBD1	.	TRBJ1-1	TGTGCCAGCAGCTTGAGACAGGGGATTTCGGCCACTGAAGCTTTCTTT	CASSLRQGISATEAFF
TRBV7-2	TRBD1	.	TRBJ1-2	TGTGCCAGCAGCTTAGGGGGACAGGGCGGTCTGGGCTACACCTTC	CASSLGGQGGLGYTF
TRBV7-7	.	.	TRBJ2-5	TGTGCCAGCAGCCTGCGTATCGGACAACAAGAGACCCAGTACTTC	CASSLRIGQQETQYF
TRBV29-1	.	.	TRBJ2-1	TGCAGCGTTGACTACAGGGAGTCCAATGAGCAGTTCTTC	CSVDYRESNEQFF
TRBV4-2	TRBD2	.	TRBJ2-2	TGTGCCAGCAGCCAAGACGGGAGGGGGGGCAACACCGGGGAGCTGTTTTTT	CASSQDGRGGNTGELFF
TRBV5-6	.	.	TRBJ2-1	TGTGCCAGCAGCTGGGGCCTTGGGGTGAATGAGCAGTTCTTC	CASSWGLGVNEQFF
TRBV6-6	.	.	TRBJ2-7	TGTGCCAGCAGTTACGGACGGAGAGGGGGCTACGAGCAGTACTTC	CASSYGRRGGYEQYF
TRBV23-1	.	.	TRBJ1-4	TGCGCCAGCAGTCAATGGCAGGGTAACGAAAAACTGTTTTTT	CASSQWQGNEKLFF
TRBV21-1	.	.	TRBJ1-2	TGTGCCAGCAGCAAAGTATGCCAAAGCTATGGCTACACCTTC	CASSKVCQSYGYTF
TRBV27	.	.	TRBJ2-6	TGTGCCAGCGGGCCTCGTGGGGTTCCCTCTGGGGCCAACGTCCTGACTTTC	CASGPRGVPSGANVLTF
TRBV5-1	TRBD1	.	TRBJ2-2	TGCGCCAGCAGCCGACAGGGGAGGAACACCGGGGAGCTGTTTTTT	CASSRQGRNTGELFF
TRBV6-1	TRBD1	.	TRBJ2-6	TGTGCCACAGACAGGGGGCGGTCGGGGGCCAACGTCCTGACTTTC	CATDRGRSGANVLTF
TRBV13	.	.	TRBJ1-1	TGTGCCAGCAGCCAAAGCCCCGGGGAGGGCACTGAAGCTTTCTTT	CASSQSPGEGTEAFF
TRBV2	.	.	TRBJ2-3	TGTGCCAGCAGTGGGGACTCAAATACGCAGTATTTT	CASSGDSNTQYF
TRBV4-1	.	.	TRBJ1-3	TGCGCCAGCAGCCAGGCCAGGGACTCTGGAAACACCATATATTTT	CASSQARDSGNTIYF
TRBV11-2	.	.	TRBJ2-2	TGTGCCAGCAGCCGCAGGGGCAACACCGGGGAGCTGTTTTTT	CASSRRGNTGELFF
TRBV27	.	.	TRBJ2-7	TGTGCCAGCAGTTTACGCCCGTCGTCCTCCTACGAGCAGTACTTC	CASSLRPSSSYEQYF
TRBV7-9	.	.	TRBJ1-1	TGTGCCAGCAGCTTAACCGGGGGGGCAAGGGAAGCTTTCTTT	CASSLTGGAREAFF
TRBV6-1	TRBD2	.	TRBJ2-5	TGTGCCAGCAACCCCGGGGGGCAAGAGACCCAGTACTTC	CASNPGGQETQYF
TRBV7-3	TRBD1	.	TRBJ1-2	TGTGCCAGCAGCACAGGACAGGGGGTGGACTATGGCTACACCTTC	CASSTGQGVDYGYTF
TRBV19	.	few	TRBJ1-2	TGTGCCAGTAGTATGGAGGGAACCGCTAACTATGGCTACACCTTC	CASSMEGTANYGYTF